This is a list of T cell receptor beta chains from one sample in a study of cytomegalovirus exposure and HLA in healthy donors. The protocol was immunoSEQ multiplex PCR, while the TCRdb copy is restricted to in-frame clones and leaves out a portion. The sample records about 150,000 clones, roughly 80% being singletons. The sequencing sample was made of PBMCs. These receptors were obtained from a man aged 25 to 40 in good health and CMV-seropositive. Both conserved end residues are part of each CDR3. A D gene is named only where the DNA matches it firmly. Only some rows state a clone size, as once, few, many or a class for expanded clones.

>TRBV30|NA|TRBJ2-2|TRBD1
CAWRARGPGELFF
TGTGCCTGGAGGGCCAGGGGGCCCGGGGAGCTGTTTTTT
>TRBV4-2|NA|TRBJ2-2|TRBD1
CASSQEPRDRGAGELFF
TGTGCCAGCAGCCAAGAGCCCAGGGACAGGGGCGCCGGGGAGCTGTTTTTT
>TRBV6-4|NA|TRBJ1-6|TRBD1
CASSDYGGQVFWSPF
TGTGCCAGCAGTGATTACGGGGGACAGGTCTTTTGGTCCCCCTTT
>TRBV19|NA|TRBJ1-1|NA
CASSAGAVAFF
TGTGCCAGTAGTGCAGGGGCTGTAGCTTTCTTT
>TRBV27|NA|TRBJ2-1|TRBD2
CASRVAGSLVEQFF
TGTGCCAGCAGGGTAGCGGGAAGCCTAGTGGAGCAGTTCTTC
>TRBV12-5|NA|TRBJ1-1|NA
CASGFGFTEAFF
TGTGCTAGTGGTTTCGGGTTCACTGAAGCTTTCTTT
>TRBV4-2|NA|TRBJ2-2|NA
CASSQAAGESGELFF
TGTGCCAGCAGCCAAGCGGCAGGGGAGTCCGGGGAGCTGTTTTTT
>TRBV7-9|NA|TRBJ1-1|TRBD1
CASSLEPGGTEAFF
TGTGCCAGCAGCTTAGAACCAGGGGGGACTGAAGCTTTCTTT
>TRBV5-5|few|TRBJ1-3|NA
CASSRGHDSGNTIYF
TGTGCCAGCAGCCGAGGACATGACTCTGGAAACACCATATATTTT
>TRBV4-2|NA|TRBJ1-4|TRBD1
CASSPKKGQGRLTNEKLFF
TGTGCCAGCAGCCCGAAAAAAGGACAGGGGAGGTTGACTAATGAAAAACTGTTTTTT
>TRBV29-1|NA|TRBJ1-4|NA
CSVDSGRATNEKLFF
TGCAGCGTTGATTCTGGTAGAGCAACTAATGAAAAACTGTTTTTT
>TRBV9|NA|TRBJ2-2|TRBD2
CASSVGLAVNTGELFF
TGTGCCAGCAGCGTAGGACTAGCGGTCAACACCGGGGAGCTGTTTTTT
>TRBV7-9|NA|TRBJ1-1|NA
CASSLAGFGRYTEAFF
TGTGCCAGCAGCTTAGCAGGCTTCGGGAGATACACTGAAGCTTTCTTT
>TRBV28|NA|TRBJ2-7|NA
CASIGGFDEQYF
TGTGCCAGCATAGGAGGGTTCGACGAGCAGTACTTC
>TRBV7-9|NA|TRBJ2-2|TRBD2
CASSPPGLAGGRAGELFF
TGTGCCAGCAGCCCACCGGGACTAGCGGGAGGGCGCGCCGGGGAGCTGTTTTTT
>TRBV18|NA|TRBJ2-7|NA
CASSPPSGSFREQYF
TGTGCCAGCTCACCACCGAGCGGTAGTTTCCGCGAGCAGTACTTC
>TRBV5-4|once|TRBJ2-4|TRBD1
CASSAGTGRTKNIQYF
TGTGCCAGCAGCGCCGGGACAGGGAGGACCAAAAACATTCAGTACTTC
>TRBV18|NA|TRBJ2-1|NA
CASSQFPGLYNEQFF
TGTGCCAGCTCACAGTTCCCGGGACTCTACAATGAGCAGTTCTTC
>TRBV5-1|NA|TRBJ2-3|NA
CASSWGDGTDTQYF
TGCGCCAGCAGCTGGGGAGACGGCACAGATACGCAGTATTTT
>TRBV18|NA|TRBJ1-1|NA
CASSPNSGGNTEAFF
TGTGCCAGCTCACCTAACTCCGGGGGGAACACTGAAGCTTTCTTT
>TRBV5-1|NA|TRBJ2-5|TRBD1
CASSLAGGPPSQETQYF
TGCGCCAGCAGCTTGGCAGGGGGTCCCCCCTCTCAAGAGACCCAGTACTTC
>TRBV5-1|once|TRBJ2-7|NA
CASSLAPGHYEQYF
TGCGCCAGCAGCTTGGCACCAGGACACTACGAGCAGTACTTC
>TRBV11-2|NA|TRBJ2-1|TRBD2
CASSSRLAGGEQFF
TGTGCCAGCAGCTCGAGACTAGCGGGAGGCGAGCAGTTCTTC
>TRBV14|once|TRBJ2-5|NA
CASSGQMGGTQYF
TGTGCCAGCAGTGGGCAAATGGGGGGGACCCAGTACTTC
>TRBV6-5|NA|TRBJ2-1|NA
CASSYSRRGEQFF
TGTGCCAGCAGTTACTCGAGGAGGGGAGAGCAGTTCTTC
>TRBV9|NA|TRBJ2-2|NA
CASSVTRWGDTGELFF
TGTGCCAGCAGCGTAACCCGGTGGGGAGACACCGGGGAGCTGTTTTTT
>TRBV28|NA|TRBJ2-5|TRBD2
CASSLRSGRRGETQYF
TGTGCCAGCAGTTTACGCAGCGGGAGGCGAGGAGAGACCCAGTACTTC
>TRBV9|NA|TRBJ1-2|TRBD1
CASSPGQGNYGYTF
TGTGCCAGCAGCCCAGGACAGGGAAACTATGGCTACACCTTC
>TRBV18|NA|TRBJ1-2|NA
CASSPGDTNYGYTF
TGTGCCAGCTCACCCGGGGATACAAACTATGGCTACACCTTC
>TRBV27|NA|TRBJ2-7|NA
CASSFISRQSHEQYF
TGTGCCAGCAGTTTCATAAGTCGACAGTCCCACGAGCAGTACTTC
>TRBV23-1|NA|TRBJ2-7|TRBD2
CASSHSGSYAYEQYF
TGCGCCAGCAGTCATAGCGGGAGTTACGCCTACGAGCAGTACTTC
>TRBV27|NA|TRBJ2-7|TRBD2
CASSSLGTSGRTYEQYF
TGTGCCAGCAGTTCTCTCGGGACTAGCGGGAGGACCTACGAGCAGTACTTC
>TRBV6-5|NA|TRBJ1-1|NA
CASSRQGGGAEAFF
TGTGCCAGCAGTCGTCAAGGGGGAGGGGCTGAAGCTTTCTTT
>TRBV7-9|NA|TRBJ2-3|NA
CASSFQRGWTDTQYF
TGTGCCAGCAGCTTTCAAAGGGGGTGGACAGATACGCAGTATTTT
>TRBV15|NA|TRBJ2-7|NA
CATSNRDYNSYEQYF
TGTGCCACCAGCAACCGCGACTATAACTCCTACGAGCAGTACTTC
>TRBV5-1|NA|TRBJ1-1|NA
CASSLAVGDTEAFF
TGCGCCAGCAGCTTGGCCGTTGGAGACACTGAAGCTTTCTTT
>TRBV5-1|NA|TRBJ2-1|NA
CASSLRTQHNEQFF
TGCGCCAGCAGCTTGAGGACTCAGCACAATGAGCAGTTCTTC
>TRBV7-9|many|TRBJ2-7|TRBD1
CASSPRRDRAIYEQYF
TGTGCCAGCAGCCCTCGACGGGACAGGGCTATCTACGAGCAGTACTTC
>TRBV30|NA|TRBJ2-2|NA
CAWRRGLNTGELFF
TGTGCCTGGAGAAGGGGGTTAAACACCGGGGAGCTGTTTTTT
>TRBV6-5|NA|TRBJ1-2|NA
CASSLDGVNYGYTF
TGTGCCAGCAGCCTCGACGGAGTTAACTATGGCTACACCTTC
>TRBV10-3|NA|TRBJ1-1|TRBD1
CAISTGINTEAFF
TGTGCCATTTCGACAGGGATTAACACTGAAGCTTTCTTT
>TRBV19|NA|TRBJ1-5|TRBD1
CASSIQGAVNQPQHF
TGTGCCAGTAGTATTCAGGGGGCGGTCAATCAGCCCCAGCATTTT
>TRBV5-5|NA|TRBJ2-1|NA
CASSIAGSNYNEQFF
TGTGCCAGCAGCATCGCCGGGAGCAACTACAATGAGCAGTTCTTC
>TRBV13|once|TRBJ2-7|TRBD2
CASSPPLSDPGGIEQYF
TGTGCCAGCAGCCCTCCCCTTAGCGACCCGGGAGGAATCGAGCAGTACTTC
>TRBV6-5|NA|TRBJ1-1|NA
CASSQGLDTEAFF
TGTGCCAGCAGTCAGGGCTTGGACACTGAAGCTTTCTTT
>TRBV30|NA|TRBJ2-7|NA
CAWSGSSEQYF
TGTGCCTGGAGTGGGAGTAGCGAGCAGTACTTC
>TRBV6-5|NA|TRBJ1-5|NA
CASRTGHNSNQPQHF
TGTGCCAGCAGAACGGGACACAATAGCAATCAGCCCCAGCATTTT
>TRBV5-1|NA|TRBJ2-3|TRBD1
CASSLDGTGDYTDTQYF
TGCGCCAGCAGCTTGGATGGGACAGGGGATTACACAGATACGCAGTATTTT
>TRBV19|NA|TRBJ2-7|TRBD2
CASSPGLAVYEQYF
TGTGCCAGTAGTCCAGGACTAGCGGTCTACGAGCAGTACTTC
>TRBV15|few|TRBJ2-4|TRBD1
CATSYFSRGSGIQYF
TGTGCCACCAGCTACTTCAGCAGGGGGTCCGGCATTCAGTACTTC
>TRBV12-2|NA|TRBJ1-1|NA
CASRSNTEAFF
TGTGCAAGTCGCTCAAACACTGAAGCTTTCTTT
>TRBV25-1|NA|TRBJ1-2|NA
CASSDDSVSGYTF
TGTGCCAGCAGTGATGACAGCGTCAGCGGCTACACCTTC
>TRBV21-1|once|TRBJ2-7|NA
CASTPHRGTSGSLQYF
TGTGCCAGCACCCCACATCGGGGGACTAGCGGGAGTCTGCAGTACTTC
>TRBV6-1|NA|TRBJ2-1|NA
CASSEDLENEQFF
TGTGCCAGCAGTGAAGATTTAGAGAATGAGCAGTTCTTC